A selection of T cell receptor beta chains follows, all from one sample in a study of blood T cell repertoires in COVID-19. Sequencing used immunoSEQ multiplex PCR; TCRdb keeps in-frame clones, though not all of them. The sample records under 350,000 clones, more than 85% being singletons. Sequenced material: peripheral blood. These receptors were taken from a man in his late teens or twenties with active or convalescent COVID-19. Each CDR3 is given with its conserved first and last residue. A D gene is named only where the DNA matches it firmly. Expanded clones are given a class, and other clones once, few, many or no size at all.

J: TRBJ1-1
D: .
size: many
V: TRBV7-2
DNA: TGTGCCAGCAGCTTACAACAGGGCACTGAAGCTTTCTTT
CDR3: CASSLQQGTEAFF

J: TRBJ2-2
D: .
size: once
V: TRBV27
DNA: TGTGCCAGCAGTTTATCAGGGAGTATCGGGGAGCTGTTTTTT
CDR3: CASSLSGSIGELFF

J: TRBJ2-2
D: TRBD1
size: .
V: TRBV9
DNA: TGTGCCAGCAGCGTAGGTAGGACAGGGGGGACCGGGGAGCTGTTTTTT
CDR3: CASSVGRTGGTGELFF

J: TRBJ2-7
D: TRBD1
size: .
V: TRBV3-1/TRBV3-2
DNA: TGTGCCAGCAGCCAGGGCAGGGGGTTATACGAGCAGTACTTC
CDR3: CASSQGRGLYEQYF

J: TRBJ1-4
D: .
size: .
V: TRBV30
DNA: TGTGCCTGGAGTCCTCGGGTGGTTGCAACTAATGAAAAACTGTTTTTT
CDR3: CAWSPRVVATNEKLFF

J: TRBJ2-3
D: TRBD1
size: .
V: TRBV5-4
DNA: TGTGCCAGCAGCTCCCGGGACAGGGCCACAGATACGCAGTATTTT
CDR3: CASSSRDRATDTQYF

J: TRBJ2-1
D: .
size: .
V: TRBV7-2
DNA: TGTGCCAGCAGCTTAGAACTAGCTAATGAGCAGTTCTTC
CDR3: CASSLELANEQFF

J: TRBJ2-7
D: TRBD1
size: once
V: TRBV6-4
DNA: TGTGCCAGCACGGGACAGTCCTACGAGCAGTACTTC
CDR3: CASTGQSYEQYF

J: TRBJ2-3
D: .
size: once
V: TRBV10-3
DNA: TGTGCCATCAGTGTGAGCGGGGACAACACAGATACGCAGTATTTT
CDR3: CAISVSGDNTDTQYF

J: TRBJ2-1
D: TRBD2
size: .
V: TRBV6-1
DNA: TGTGCCAGCAGTGGACTAGCGGGGCTGGGAAATGAGCAGTTCTTC
CDR3: CASSGLAGLGNEQFF

J: TRBJ1-2
D: TRBD1
size: .
V: TRBV11-3
DNA: TGTGCCAGCAGCCCGGCGGGGACAGGGGGCTTCTATGGCTACACCTTC
CDR3: CASSPAGTGGFYGYTF

J: TRBJ1-6
D: TRBD1
size: .
V: TRBV5-1
DNA: TGCGCCAGCAGCGAAAGGACAGGGGCTGCCTCACCCCTCCACTTT
CDR3: CASSERTGAASPLHF

J: TRBJ2-3
D: TRBD2
size: .
V: TRBV5-1
DNA: TGCGCCAGCAGCCTACCACTAGCGTCCACAGATACGCAGTATTTT
CDR3: CASSLPLASTDTQYF

J: TRBJ1-3
D: .
size: .
V: TRBV7-2
DNA: TGTGCCAGCAGCTTTAGGGGATCACCTGGAAACACCATATATTTT
CDR3: CASSFRGSPGNTIYF

J: TRBJ2-7
D: .
size: .
V: TRBV5-4
DNA: TGTGCCAGCAGCCCAGGGGAAAGCTCCTACGAGCAGTACTTC
CDR3: CASSPGESSYEQYF

J: TRBJ1-3
D: TRBD1
size: .
V: TRBV4-2
DNA: TGTGCCAGCAGCCAAGAAGGAGGACAGGGGCTTCCCAGCTCTGGAAACACCATATATTTT
CDR3: CASSQEGGQGLPSSGNTIYF

J: TRBJ2-5
D: TRBD1
size: .
V: TRBV9
DNA: TGTGCCAGCAGCGCCTCAGGGGGTCCGGAGACCCAGTACTTC
CDR3: CASSASGGPETQYF

J: TRBJ2-1
D: .
size: .
V: TRBV5-6
DNA: TGTGCCAGCACGGGAAGGCTCAATGAGCAGTTCTTC
CDR3: CASTGRLNEQFF

J: TRBJ2-7
D: .
size: .
V: TRBV6-5
DNA: TGTGCCAGCACCTTTGCCTACGAGCAGTACTTC
CDR3: CASTFAYEQYF

J: TRBJ2-2
D: TRBD2
size: .
V: TRBV6-2/TRBV6-3
DNA: TGTGCCAGCAGTTACTCTTATAGCGGGAGCGCCGGGGAGCTGTTTTTT
CDR3: CASSYSYSGSAGELFF

J: TRBJ2-3
D: TRBD2
size: .
V: TRBV4-1
DNA: TGCGCCAGCAGCCAAGGGGAGCGGGAGGGCGCAGATACGCAGTATTTT
CDR3: CASSQGEREGADTQYF

J: TRBJ2-4
D: .
size: .
V: TRBV7-9
DNA: TGTGCCAGCACCCTACAGGGATTGGAGAACATTCAGTACTTC
CDR3: CASTLQGLENIQYF

J: TRBJ1-3
D: .
size: .
V: TRBV2
DNA: TGTGCCAGCAGTACCCGACTGAGCTCTGGAAACACCATATATTTT
CDR3: CASSTRLSSGNTIYF

J: TRBJ2-7
D: TRBD2
size: .
V: TRBV5-1
DNA: TGCGCCAGCAGCTTCCATAGCGGGACCTACGAGCAGTACTTC
CDR3: CASSFHSGTYEQYF

J: TRBJ1-2
D: TRBD1
size: .
V: TRBV28
DNA: TGTGCCAGCGGAACAGGGGGCTTTGGCTACACCTTC
CDR3: CASGTGGFGYTF

J: TRBJ2-5
D: .
size: .
V: TRBV5-4
DNA: TGTGCCAGCAGCCCGGGTCTCTTAACGGAGACCCAGTACTTC
CDR3: CASSPGLLTETQYF

J: TRBJ2-1
D: TRBD1
size: once
V: TRBV9
DNA: TGTGCCAGCAGCGTAGAGATAGCGGACAGGGGTATCAATGAGCAGTTCTTC
CDR3: CASSVEIADRGINEQFF

J: TRBJ2-7
D: TRBD2
size: few
V: TRBV2
DNA: TGTGCCAGCCGAAGGACTAGCGGCGCGGAGGAGGAGCAGTACTTC
CDR3: CASRRTSGAEEEQYF

J: TRBJ1-4
D: .
size: .
V: TRBV7-9
DNA: TGTGCCAGCGAACGGGAAAAACTGTTTTTT
CDR3: CASEREKLFF

J: TRBJ1-2
D: .
size: .
V: TRBV28
DNA: TGTGCCAGCAGTCCTTCCGGGAGGGGGGACTATGGCTACACCTTC
CDR3: CASSPSGRGDYGYTF

J: TRBJ1-1
D: .
size: .
V: TRBV28
DNA: TGTGCCAGCAGACAAAGGGAGACTGAAGCTTTCTTT
CDR3: CASRQRETEAFF

J: TRBJ2-5
D: TRBD2
size: few
V: TRBV5-1
DNA: TGCGCCAGCAGCAGAGCGGGAGATAAAGAGACCCAGTACTTC
CDR3: CASSRAGDKETQYF

J: TRBJ1-5
D: .
size: .
V: TRBV5-6
DNA: TGTGCCAGCAGCTTAGGACACTTGAATCAGCCCCAGCATTTT
CDR3: CASSLGHLNQPQHF

J: TRBJ2-4
D: .
size: .
V: TRBV4-1
DNA: TGCGCCAGCAGCTCTCCTTATGGGGGGTTCCTAGCCAAAAACATTCAGTACTTC
CDR3: CASSSPYGGFLAKNIQYF

J: TRBJ1-2
D: .
size: .
V: TRBV6-2/TRBV6-3
DNA: TGTGCCAGCAGTTACCGGCAGTCCAGAGGTTACACCTTC
CDR3: CASSYRQSRGYTF

J: TRBJ1-3
D: TRBD1
size: .
V: TRBV28
DNA: TGTGCCAGCAGTGCCAGAGACAGGGTGGACGGAAACACCATATATTTT
CDR3: CASSARDRVDGNTIYF

J: TRBJ2-3
D: .
size: once
V: TRBV24-1
DNA: TGTGCCACCAGTGATCGACGGACAAGAGATACGCAGTATTTT
CDR3: CATSDRRTRDTQYF

J: TRBJ2-3
D: TRBD2
size: .
V: TRBV7-2
DNA: TGTGCCAGCAGCTCCAAGGTGGTTGCGGGAGGTCTCTCAGATACGCAGTATTTT
CDR3: CASSSKVVAGGLSDTQYF

J: TRBJ2-3
D: TRBD2
size: few
V: TRBV28
DNA: TGTGCCAGCAGCCTCAGCGGGGGGGGAACGCAGTATTTT
CDR3: CASSLSGGGTQYF

J: TRBJ2-3
D: .
size: .
V: TRBV2
DNA: TGTGCCAGCAGTGATGAGGGACACCTCACAGATACGCAGTATTTT
CDR3: CASSDEGHLTDTQYF

J: TRBJ1-2
D: .
size: .
V: TRBV21-1
DNA: TGTGCCAGCAGCAAAGGGGTGGGCCACTATGGCTACACCTTC
CDR3: CASSKGVGHYGYTF

J: TRBJ2-7
D: .
size: .
V: TRBV9
DNA: TGTGCCAGCAGCGTAGAAGAGGGTTCCTACGAGCAGTACTTC
CDR3: CASSVEEGSYEQYF

J: TRBJ2-7
D: TRBD1
size: .
V: TRBV28
DNA: TGTGCCACCGCGACAGGGGGTGAGGGTAGCTACGAGCAGTACTTC
CDR3: CATATGGEGSYEQYF

J: TRBJ2-7
D: .
size: .
V: TRBV6-6
DNA: TGTGCCAGCAGGGCCAATTTCAACGAGCAGTACTTC
CDR3: CASRANFNEQYF

J: TRBJ2-2
D: .
size: .
V: TRBV29-1
DNA: TGCAGCTTTAGCTCCGGGGAGCTGTTTTTT
CDR3: CSFSSGELFF

J: TRBJ1-1
D: .
size: .
V: TRBV29-1
DNA: TGCAGCGTTGAACTGGCAGGGCGGGAAGCTTTCTTT
CDR3: CSVELAGREAFF

J: TRBJ1-5
D: .
size: .
V: TRBV7-2
DNA: TGTGCCAGCAGCCTAACCAGGGAAAATCAGCCCCAGCATTTT
CDR3: CASSLTRENQPQHF

J: TRBJ2-7
D: .
size: few
V: TRBV12-3/TRBV12-4
DNA: TGTGCCAGCAGTTCCACCTACGAGCAGTACTTC
CDR3: CASSSTYEQYF

J: TRBJ2-3
D: TRBD2
size: .
V: TRBV14
DNA: TGTGCCAGCAGCCACGGACTAGCGGGGCCCTTCACAGATACGCAGTATTTT
CDR3: CASSHGLAGPFTDTQYF

J: TRBJ2-5
D: .
size: .
V: TRBV27
DNA: TGTGCCAGCAGTTTACTAGCGAGCCGCGAGACCCAGTACTTC
CDR3: CASSLLASRETQYF

J: TRBJ1-5
D: .
size: .
V: TRBV19
DNA: TGTGCCAGTAGTGAGGGGGAATCGGGTCAGCCCCAGCATTTT
CDR3: CASSEGESGQPQHF

J: TRBJ1-3
D: .
size: .
V: TRBV30
DNA: TGTGCCTGGAGTGTACGGGGGGCGGACACCATATATTTT
CDR3: CAWSVRGADTIYF

J: TRBJ1-5
D: .
size: .
V: TRBV15
DNA: TGTGCCACAATACCGGGACACAGATATCAGCCCCAGCATTTT
CDR3: CATIPGHRYQPQHF

J: TRBJ1-1
D: TRBD1
size: once
V: TRBV18
DNA: TGTGCCAGCTCACCCGACAGGGTTAACACTGAAGCTTTCTTT
CDR3: CASSPDRVNTEAFF

J: TRBJ2-5
D: .
size: .
V: TRBV27
DNA: TGTGCCACCCTAGGGGACAAACAAGAGACCCAGTACTTC
CDR3: CATLGDKQETQYF

J: TRBJ2-1
D: TRBD2
size: .
V: TRBV2
DNA: TGTGCCAGTCACATAGCGGGGGGCCTCAATGAGCAGTTCTTC
CDR3: CASHIAGGLNEQFF

J: TRBJ2-1
D: TRBD2
size: once
V: TRBV2
DNA: TGTGCCAGCAGTTCCGGGACTAGCGGGATAAGGACCTACAATGAGCAGTTCTTC
CDR3: CASSSGTSGIRTYNEQFF

J: TRBJ2-4
D: .
size: .
V: TRBV20-1
DNA: TGCAGTGCTAGACAGTCTAACATTCAGTACTTC
CDR3: CSARQSNIQYF

J: TRBJ2-7
D: TRBD1
size: .
V: TRBV2
DNA: TGTGCCACTCGACAGGGCGCCTACGAGCAGTACTTC
CDR3: CATRQGAYEQYF

J: TRBJ1-1
D: .
size: once
V: TRBV2
DNA: TGTGCCAGCAGTGATATTTTCCGAGACAGCGATTACACTGAAGCTTTCTTT
CDR3: CASSDIFRDSDYTEAFF